The 3 T cell receptor beta chains given below trace back to one sample, sequenced in a study of radiation and T cells in renal cell carcinoma. Time point in this sample: baseline pretreatment blood. The treatment is: 15 Gy SBRT to primary tumor, nephrectomy 4 weeks later. Assay used: immunoSEQ multiplex PCR; TCRdb lists only in-frame clones, some missing. The table records about 130,000 clones, 88% of them present only once. Sample: blood, taken from a patient whose treatment included radiotherapy and nephrectomy. These receptors came from a woman aged 50 to 60 with renal cell carcinoma.

The gene calls are TRBV7-6 and TRBJ2-7, with 7 bases matching TRBD2. Trimming at V came to 3 bases and at J to 1 base, leaving 9 bases not matched to a gene. The CDR3 spans 16 residues. Germline lookup yields CDR1 SGHVS and CDR2 FNYEAQ. The CDR3 sequence is CASSLESGVGSYEQYF. CDR3 DNA sequence: TGTGCCAGCAGCTTGGAAAGCGGGGTAGGATCCTACGAGCAGTACTTC.

The chain couples TRBV6-6 to TRBJ2-1; 9 nucleotides agree with TRBD1. Germline values: CDR1 MNHNY, CDR2 SVGAGI (reference sequence). The J segment lost 8 bases and the V segment lost 6 bases, leaving 14 bases of the junction unmatched. The CDR3 covers 16 residues. CDR3 in amino acids: CASSRDRGALIHEQFF. The CDR3 coding sequence is TGTGCCAGCAGCCGAGACAGGGGGGCCCTCATCCATGAGCAGTTCTTC.

The chain joins TRBV18 to TRBJ1-6; D gene ambiguous. Germline assignment: CDR1 KGHSH and CDR2 LQKENI. Trimming left V 3 bases short and J 7 bases short, with 16 bases between. The CDR3 totals 16 residues. Here the CDR3 reads CASSPGRGNTNSPLHF. In DNA, the CDR3 is TGTGCCAGCTCACCCGGGCGGGGAAATACCAATTCACCCCTCCACTTT.